This T cell receptor (beta chain) is from a study of T cells in tuberculosis. The repertoire was sequenced with immunoSEQ multiplex PCR; TCRdb's copy has only in-frame clones and lacks some. Of more than 45,000 clones in the sample, roughly 88% are singletons; the top ten hold 21%. After thawing and overnight rest, PBMC were stained with GMM-loaded CD1B tetramer, viability dye and anti-CD3 for sorting. The lipid loaded on the CD1B tetramers was C32 glucose monomycolate from Rhodococcus equi. Each donor contributed roughly 100,000 sorted tetramer-negative cells. Sequencing input: CD1b-GMM tetramer-negative cells sorted from PBMCs. The sequence derives from an adult woman with latent tuberculosis.

CDR3 in DNA: TGTGCCAGCAGCAAGCTTCGGGACTCCGAGCAGTACTTC. Its translation is CASSKLRDSEQYF. J is TRBJ2-7 and V is TRBV27; a weak D match, TRBD2 (6 bases). The CDR3 contains 13 residues. V was shortened by 6 bases and J by 6 bases, with 15 bases between the two germline ends. The germline V gene encodes CDR1 MNHEY and CDR2 SMNVEV (reference sequence).